The sequence of this T cell receptor (beta chain) was determined in a study of chemoradiotherapy in HPV16-positive cancers (dated by TCRdb to 2021 to 2024). Turning to the overall study: Candidate HPV-specific T-cell clones and common TCR motifs were defined by functional T-cell assays performed on cells from two HPV16-positive patients. Next, the candidate HPV-specific TCRs and motifs were followed in TCR repertoires from around 90 patients with HPV-related cancers. Whether T-cell immunity against the HPV oncoproteins E6 and E7 changes during chemoradiotherapy and whether survival is affected by this immunity were examined in the study. Broad study findings and their caveats: Among HPV16-positive patients, expansion of HPV-responsive T cells during chemoradiotherapy was associated with better recurrence-free survival. Expansion of candidate HPV-specific clones and E7-related TCR motifs was observed in the tumor microenvironment during treatment, whereas no such expansion was observed for non-HPV-specific T cells. The functional definition of HPV-specific T cells was derived from only a couple of HPV16-positive patients, and the survival association was reported for HPV16-positive patients.

This clone has a single count. The target of this receptor is not known. One base away there is no much larger clone; base qualities are not given. The receptor library was made with the immunoSEQ multiplex PCR assay. As stored in TCRdb, this immuneACCESS dataset retains in-frame rearrangements with V and J assigned. A fraction of the clones does not appear; measured against another copy, unresolved V genes explain less than half of the discrepancy, and the remainder lacks a known reason. This sample is represented by roughly 11,000 clones; approximately 93% of them were singletons. Less than 2% of the sample belongs to the ten largest clones. The germline V gene (reference sequence) yields MNHEY for CDR1 and SMNVEV for CDR2. Taken from cysteine to phenylalanine, the CDR3 has 16 residues. The CDR3 DNA has 48 bases and is translated from base 1. Trimming takes 4 bases off V and 4 bases off J; junction bases not matched to a gene: 4.

Repertoires were sampled multiple times during chemoradiotherapy, which allowed clonal expansion in the tumor microenvironment to be followed. The sample was blood, taken from a patient who underwent chemoradiotherapy. This receptor was taken from a human donor with HPV-associated anogenital cancer. The V and J genes are TRBV27 and TRBJ2-1, with 13 bases in between that match TRBD2. The bases read TGTGCCAGCAGTTCCGAGACTAGCGGGGGGTACAATGAGCAGTTCTTC. Its protein reads: CASSSETSGGYNEQFF.